This T cell receptor beta chain was sequenced during a study of blood T cell repertoires in COVID-19. V lost 2 bases, J lost 2 bases, and 9 bases stayed unmatched. Per germline, CDR1 MNHNS and CDR2 SASEGT. CDR3 length: 17 amino acids. Sequencing used immunoSEQ multiplex PCR; TCRdb keeps in-frame clones, though not all of them. Seen here are over 110,000 clones, 60% to 85% observed once, and the top ten hold just under 2%. The source of this sequence is a woman aged 55 to 70 with acute or convalescent COVID-19. Sequenced input: peripheral blood. V is TRBV6-1 and J is TRBJ2-7; 10 bases align to TRBD2. CDR3 DNA: TGTGCCAGCAGTGAATGGCTAGCGGGAGAGGGAGCCTACGAGCAGTACTTC. Encoded protein: CASSEWLAGEGAYEQYF.